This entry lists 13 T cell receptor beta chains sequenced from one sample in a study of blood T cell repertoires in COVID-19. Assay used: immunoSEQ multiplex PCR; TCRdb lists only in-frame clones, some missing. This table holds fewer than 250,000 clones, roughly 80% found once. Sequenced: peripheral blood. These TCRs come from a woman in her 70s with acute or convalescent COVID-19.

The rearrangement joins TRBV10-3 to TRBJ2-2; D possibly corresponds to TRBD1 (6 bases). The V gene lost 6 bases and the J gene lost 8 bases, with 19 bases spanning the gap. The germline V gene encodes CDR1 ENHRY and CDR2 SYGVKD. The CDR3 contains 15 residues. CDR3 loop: CAIRRTPGAEGELFF. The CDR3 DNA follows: TGTGCCATCAGACGGACGCCAGGGGCTGAGGGGGAGCTGTTTTTT.

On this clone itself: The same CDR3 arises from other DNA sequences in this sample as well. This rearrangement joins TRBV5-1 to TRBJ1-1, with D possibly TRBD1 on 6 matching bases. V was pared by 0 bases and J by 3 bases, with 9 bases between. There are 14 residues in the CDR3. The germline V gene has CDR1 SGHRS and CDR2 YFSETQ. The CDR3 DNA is TGCGCCAGCAGCTTGGGAGGGGGAGACACTGAAGCTTTCTTT. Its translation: CASSLGGGDTEAFF.

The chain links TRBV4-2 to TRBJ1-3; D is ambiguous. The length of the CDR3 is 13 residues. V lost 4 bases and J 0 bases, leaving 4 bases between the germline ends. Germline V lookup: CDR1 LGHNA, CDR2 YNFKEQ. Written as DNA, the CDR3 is TGTGCCAGCAGCCTCGTCTCTGGAAACACCATATATTTT. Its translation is CASSLVSGNTIYF.

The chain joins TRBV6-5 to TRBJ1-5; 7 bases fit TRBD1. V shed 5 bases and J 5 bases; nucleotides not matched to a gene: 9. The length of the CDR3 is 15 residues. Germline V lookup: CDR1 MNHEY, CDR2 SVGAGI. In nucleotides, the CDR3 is TGTGCCAGCAGTCCCGTCCCGGGACAGCATCAGCCCCAGCATTTT. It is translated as CASSPVPGQHQPQHF.

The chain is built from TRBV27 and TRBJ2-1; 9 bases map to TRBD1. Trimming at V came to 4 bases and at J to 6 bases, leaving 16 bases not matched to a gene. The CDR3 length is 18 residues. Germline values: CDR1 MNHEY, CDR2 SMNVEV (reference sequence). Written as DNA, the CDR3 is TGTGCCAGCAGTTCGTCCCGGGACAGGGTACCGGCGGGCAATGAGCAGTTCTTC. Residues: CASSSSRDRVPAGNEQFF.

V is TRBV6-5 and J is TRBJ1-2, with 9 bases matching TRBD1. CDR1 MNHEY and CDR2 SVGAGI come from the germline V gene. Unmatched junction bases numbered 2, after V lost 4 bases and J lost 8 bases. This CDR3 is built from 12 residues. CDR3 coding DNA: TGTGCCAGCAGTTGGGGGACAGGGGGCTACACCTTC. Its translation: CASSWGTGGYTF.

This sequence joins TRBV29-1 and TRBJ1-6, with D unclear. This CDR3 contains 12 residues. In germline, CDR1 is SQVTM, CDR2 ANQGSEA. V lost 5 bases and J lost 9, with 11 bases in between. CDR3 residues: CSVYGEGSPLHF. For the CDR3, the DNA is TGCAGCGTTTACGGCGAGGGTTCACCCCTCCACTTT.

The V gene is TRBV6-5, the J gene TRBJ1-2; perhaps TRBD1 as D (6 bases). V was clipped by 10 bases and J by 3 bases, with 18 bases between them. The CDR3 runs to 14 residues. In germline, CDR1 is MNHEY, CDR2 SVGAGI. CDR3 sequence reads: CATLSGGADYGYTF. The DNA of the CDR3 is TGTGCCACCCTATCGGGGGGGGCTGACTATGGCTACACCTTC.

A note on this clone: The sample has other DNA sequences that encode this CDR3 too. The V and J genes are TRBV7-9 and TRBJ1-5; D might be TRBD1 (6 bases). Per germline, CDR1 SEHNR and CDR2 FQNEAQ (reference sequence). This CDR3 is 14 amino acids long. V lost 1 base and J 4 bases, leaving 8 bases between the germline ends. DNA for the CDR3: TGTGCCAGCAGCTTAGGAGGGGGAAATCAGCCCCAGCATTTT. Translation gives CASSLGGGNQPQHF.

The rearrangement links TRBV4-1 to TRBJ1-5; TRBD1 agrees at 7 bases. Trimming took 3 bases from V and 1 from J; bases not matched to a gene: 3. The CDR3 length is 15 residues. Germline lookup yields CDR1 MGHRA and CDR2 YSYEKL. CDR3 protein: CASSQSQGSNQPQHF. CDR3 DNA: TGCGCCAGCAGCCAGTCACAGGGGAGCAATCAGCCCCAGCATTTT.

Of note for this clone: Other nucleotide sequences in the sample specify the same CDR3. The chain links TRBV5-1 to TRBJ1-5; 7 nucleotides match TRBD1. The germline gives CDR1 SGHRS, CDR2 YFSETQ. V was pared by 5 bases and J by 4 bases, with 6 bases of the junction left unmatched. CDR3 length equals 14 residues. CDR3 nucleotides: TGCGCCAGCAGTTCTGGGACAGAAAATCAGCCCCAGCATTTT. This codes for CASSSGTENQPQHF.

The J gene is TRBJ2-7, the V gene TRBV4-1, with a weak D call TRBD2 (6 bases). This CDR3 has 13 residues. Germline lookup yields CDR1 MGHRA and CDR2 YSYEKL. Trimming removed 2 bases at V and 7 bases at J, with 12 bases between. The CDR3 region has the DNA TGCGCCAGCAGCCAAATTGGAGGAGGGGAGCAGTACTTC. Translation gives CASSQIGGGEQYF.

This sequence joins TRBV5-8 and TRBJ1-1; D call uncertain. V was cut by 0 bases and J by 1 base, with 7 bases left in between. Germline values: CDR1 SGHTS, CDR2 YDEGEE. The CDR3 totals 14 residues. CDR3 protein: CASSLEASNTEAFF. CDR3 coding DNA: TGTGCCAGCAGCTTGGAAGCCTCGAACACTGAAGCTTTCTTT. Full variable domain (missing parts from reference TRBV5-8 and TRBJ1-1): EAGVTQSPTHLIKTRGQQATLRCSPISGHTSVYWYQQALGLGLQFLLWYDEGEERNRGNFPPRFSGRQFPNYSSELNVNALELEDSALYLCASSLEASNTEAFFGQGTRLTVV.